These T cell receptor beta chains were read from a single sample in a study of blood T cell repertoires in COVID-19. Method: immunoSEQ multiplex PCR; TCRdb's copy keeps in-frame clones and lacks some. The sample lists roughly 100,000 clones, roughly 90% occurring once. The sequencing sample was made of peripheral blood. The source of these receptors is a human donor in a cohort sampled during active COVID-19. Each CDR3 is given with its conserved first and last residue. The order of the fields is D gene, J gene, clone size, V gene, CDR3 DNA, CDR3 protein. D genes are given only for firm matches. Clone sizes are given selectively: once, few, many, or a class where the clone is expanded.

>NA|TRBJ1-5|NA|TRBV28
TGTGCCAGCAGTTTCCGGGGGGGTGGCAGACTATCGCCCCAGCATTTT
CASSFRGGGRLSPQHF
>NA|TRBJ1-3|NA|TRBV18
TGTGCCAGCTCACCAGAGACAGGCCTCTCTGGAAACACCATATATTTT
CASSPETGLSGNTIYF
>NA|TRBJ2-3|NA|TRBV6-4
TGTGCCAGCAGTGACTCTGGCAGGGAAACAGATACGCAGTATTTT
CASSDSGRETDTQYF
>NA|TRBJ2-7|NA|TRBV5-5
TGTGCCAGCAGCTTGGGACTACTACAATACGAGCAGTACTTC
CASSLGLLQYEQYF
>NA|TRBJ1-2|NA|TRBV6-6
TGTGCCAGCAGGGCAAATGGCTACACCTTC
CASRANGYTF
>NA|TRBJ2-7|NA|TRBV18
TGTGCCAGCTCACCAGAAGATACTTCTACGCCGTACTTC
CASSPEDTSTPYF
>NA|TRBJ2-3|NA|TRBV3-1/TRBV3-2
TGTGCCAGCAGCCAAGACCCCGGGAGTGGGGCAGATACGCAGTATTTT
CASSQDPGSGADTQYF
>TRBD1|TRBJ1-2|NA|TRBV7-9
TGTGCCAGCAGCTTAACGAATACAGGGGGCGAAGGGGACTATGGCTACACCTTC
CASSLTNTGGEGDYGYTF
>NA|TRBJ1-6|few|TRBV4-2
TGTGCCAGCAGCCAAGGAGCAACGGGTTCACCCCTCCACTTT
CASSQGATGSPLHF
>NA|TRBJ2-5|NA|TRBV5-1
TGCGCCAGCAGCTGGCCGGGGGAGACCCAGTACTTC
CASSWPGETQYF
>NA|TRBJ2-4|once|TRBV28
TGTGCCAGCAGTTTCCCGGGGGAAGTAGCCAAAAACATTCAGTACTTC
CASSFPGEVAKNIQYF
>TRBD1|TRBJ2-2|NA|TRBV3-1/TRBV3-2
TGTGCCAGCAGCCACCAGGGGGTCGACACCGGGGAGCTGTTTTTT
CASSHQGVDTGELFF
>NA|TRBJ2-7|NA|TRBV7-7
TGTGCCAGCAGCTTAGGCCCGGGCTCCTACGAGCAGTACTTC
CASSLGPGSYEQYF
>TRBD2|TRBJ2-7|once|TRBV11-2
TGTGCCAGCAGCTCGGGATTTTTGGAGGGAGGGGTCTACGAGCAGTACTTC
CASSSGFLEGGVYEQYF
>NA|TRBJ1-1|few|TRBV19
TGTGCCAGTAATCTCGGACAAACCCAAGCTTTCTTT
CASNLGQTQAFF
>NA|TRBJ2-2|NA|TRBV5-1
TGCGCCAGCAGCTCCAGTCAGGGGAACACCGGGGAGCTGTTTTTT
CASSSSQGNTGELFF
>NA|TRBJ1-4|NA|TRBV4-1
TGCGCCAGCAGCCAATTCTCTGTCATCCAGGTCGAAAAACTGTTTTTT
CASSQFSVIQVEKLFF
>NA|TRBJ2-3|NA|TRBV28
TGTGCCAGCAGTCGGACAGATACGCAGTATTTT
CASSRTDTQYF
>NA|TRBJ2-7|NA|TRBV18
TGTGCCAGCTCACTGGGACTGACCTACGAGCAGTACTTC
CASSLGLTYEQYF
>TRBD1|TRBJ2-1|NA|TRBV19
TGTGCCACCTCCTGGGGGACAGGGGGACCGAATGAGCAGTTCTTC
CATSWGTGGPNEQFF
>NA|TRBJ2-7|NA|TRBV5-5
TGTGCCAGCAGGGAAGGGGCTTTCTCCTACGAGCAGTACTTC
CASREGAFSYEQYF
>TRBD1|TRBJ1-5|NA|TRBV6-5
TGTGCCAGCAGTACTACGACAGGGGATGTAGAGCCCCAGCATTTT
CASSTTTGDVEPQHF
>NA|TRBJ1-6|NA|TRBV30
TGTGCCTGGAGTGTACTCCAGGGCGTTTCCCTCCACTTT
CAWSVLQGVSLHF
>TRBD2|TRBJ2-1|NA|TRBV6-5
TGTGCCAGCAGCCCCCTAGCGGGAGGTTACAATGAGCAGTTCTTC
CASSPLAGGYNEQFF
>TRBD1|TRBJ2-5|NA|TRBV6-5
TGTGCCAGCAGTCTGACAGGGGCGTACCAAGAGACCCAGTACTTC
CASSLTGAYQETQYF
>NA|TRBJ1-6|NA|TRBV5-6
TGTGCCAGCAGCTTAACAGGCATCTATAATTCACCCCTCCACTTT
CASSLTGIYNSPLHF
>TRBD2|TRBJ2-1|NA|TRBV27
TGTGCCAGCAGTTCTGATAGCGGGAGGGCCTGGAATGAGCAGTTCTTC
CASSSDSGRAWNEQFF
>TRBD1|TRBJ1-2|NA|TRBV3-1/TRBV3-2
TGTGCCAGCAGCCACCGTGGGACAGGGGCCGCTAACTATGGCTACACCTTC
CASSHRGTGAANYGYTF
>TRBD1|TRBJ2-5|NA|TRBV7-9
TGTGCCAGCAGCTTGATGACAGGGGGAGAGACCCAGTACTTC
CASSLMTGGETQYF
>NA|TRBJ2-1|NA|TRBV19
TGTGCCAGCGCCCAGGGTGAAGAATACAATGAGCAGTTCTTC
CASAQGEEYNEQFF
>TRBD1|TRBJ2-7|NA|TRBV2
TGTGCCAGCTTCCGGGACAGGGGAAACGAGCAGTACTTC
CASFRDRGNEQYF
>TRBD1|TRBJ1-6|NA|TRBV6-1
TGTGCCAGCAGTGCCCGACACAGGGGATCTAATTCACCCCTCCACTTT
CASSARHRGSNSPLHF
>NA|TRBJ1-2|NA|TRBV7-9
TGTGCCAGCAGCTTAGACGCGCAGGGGTCTGGCTACACCTTC
CASSLDAQGSGYTF
>NA|TRBJ1-3|NA|TRBV7-7
TGTGCCAGCAGCCCCATAACAGGGAGCTCTGGAAACACCATATATTTT
CASSPITGSSGNTIYF
>NA|TRBJ2-7|few|TRBV5-6
TGTGCCAGCAGCTTGTTCGCCTACGAGCAGTACTTC
CASSLFAYEQYF
>NA|TRBJ1-1|NA|TRBV2
TGTGCCAGCAGTGAAGGGGCACGGACTGAAGCTTTCTTT
CASSEGARTEAFF
>NA|TRBJ2-7|NA|TRBV28
TGTGCCAGCAGCCGAGGTCAGGGGCCTACCTACGAGCAGTACTTC
CASSRGQGPTYEQYF
>TRBD2|TRBJ2-1|NA|TRBV4-2
TGTGCCAGCAGCCAAGATTTTTGGGGACTAGCGGGGGAAAATGAGCAGTTCTTC
CASSQDFWGLAGENEQFF
>TRBD2|TRBJ2-7|NA|TRBV5-1
TGCGCCAGCAGCTTGAGGGTATCGGGGGGAAACTACGAGCAGTACTTC
CASSLRVSGGNYEQYF
>NA|TRBJ2-6|NA|TRBV19
TGTGCCAGTAGTATAATTACTGGGGCCAACGTCCTGACTTTC
CASSIITGANVLTF
>TRBD1|TRBJ2-7|NA|TRBV14
TGTGCCAGCAGCCAACTGGGACAGGGGACCTACGAGCAGTACTTC
CASSQLGQGTYEQYF
>NA|TRBJ2-3|NA|TRBV29-1
TGCAGCGTTGTAGGCGGGACTCTACCCACAGATACGCAGTATTTT
CSVVGGTLPTDTQYF
>NA|TRBJ2-6|NA|TRBV4-2
TGTGCCAGCAGCCAAGATCTAAGGGGCGTCGGCTCTGGGGCCAACGTCCTGACTTTC
CASSQDLRGVGSGANVLTF
>TRBD2|TRBJ2-5|NA|TRBV12-3/TRBV12-4
TGTGCCAGCCGGGGCGCGGGAGTGGAGACCCAGTACTTC
CASRGAGVETQYF
>TRBD2|TRBJ2-7|NA|TRBV5-1
TGCGCCAGCAGCTTGTCTACTAGCGGGAGTTCCCCTCTCTACGAGCAGTACTTC
CASSLSTSGSSPLYEQYF
>TRBD1|TRBJ1-1|few|TRBV5-1
TGCGCCAGCAGCTTGGAGGGACAGAGCACTGAAGCTTTCTTT
CASSLEGQSTEAFF
>NA|TRBJ2-1|once|TRBV19
TGTGCCAGTAGTGTTCTCGGACTCAATGAGCAGTTCTTC
CASSVLGLNEQFF
>TRBD2|TRBJ2-3|NA|TRBV6-6
TGTGCCAGCAGCATAGCGGGAGTGGTAGCAGATACGCAGTATTTT
CASSIAGVVADTQYF
>NA|TRBJ2-5|NA|TRBV11-2
TGTGCCAGCAGCTACGGGTTAGCGAAGCAAGAGACCCAGTACTTC
CASSYGLAKQETQYF